The clone carrying this T cell receptor beta chain was observed a few times. Antigen: not known. This record belongs to a study of vaccination effects on CD4 cells after COVID-19. Findings and caveats of the study: Late post-vaccination, clones induced by infection and those induced by vaccine underwent marked clonal contraction.

CD4+ T cells specific for antigen were expanded with viral peptide pools by the ViraFEST assay before sequencing. Upon completion of around eleven days in culture, CD4+ T cells were isolated. Each person got two doses of an mRNA SARS-CoV-2 vaccine, BNT162b2 or mRNA-1273. Testing of the vaccine recipients showed negative nucleocapsid antibodies and no prior SARS-CoV-2 infection. At days 3 and 7, half of the medium was exchanged for IL-2 medium. Using immunoSEQ multiplex PCR, the repertoire was profiled, and TCRdb retains in-frame clones only, with some absent. The data contain 70,000 to 85,000 clones, around 81% of them seen just once; the ten biggest clones take up more than 1%. The germline V gene has CDR1 MNHNS and CDR2 SASEGT. V gave up 0 bases and J gave up 1 base; unmatched junction bases: 7. The CDR3 loop spans 17 amino acids.

The specimen was CD4+ T cells from PBMCs cultured with HCoV-229E spike peptides, collected after COVID-19 vaccination. The clonotype was recovered from a human donor who received a COVID-19 vaccine. This sequence joins TRBV6-1 and TRBJ2-5; the match to TRBD2 covers 8 bases. CDR3 DNA: TGTGCCAGCAGTGAAGCGCTTACGGGGGGGGTCCAAGAGACCCAGTACTTC. Translating it yields CASSEALTGGVQETQYF.